In its sample, the clone carrying this T cell receptor beta chain is medium-sized. The antigen remains unidentified. This entry is derived from a study of early T cells in non-severe SARS-CoV-2 infection. Study-wide context: Bulk RNA isolated from unsorted whole blood underwent sequencing; chains were not paired.

V shed 5 bases and J shed 0 bases, with 8 bases lying between them. Germline-derived CDR1 and CDR2 are MNHEY and SVGEGT. The length of the CDR3 is 15 residues. Study conclusions and caveats: A preference for anti-spike CD8 responses marked VDJdb matching, which missed private and CD4 specificities.

Unique molecular identifier tags were affixed to discrete cDNA molecules. TCRdb used MiXCR to reprocess the 5' RACE reads, holding one entry per CDR3 protein. The sample consists of tens of thousands of distinct CDR3 sequences, less than 5.5% of them appearing once. The chain carries TRBV6-2 or TRBV6-3 and TRBJ2-6, with D unresolved. The origin of this receptor is an adult who was a healthcare worker with PCR-confirmed SARS-CoV-2 infection or an uninfected control (not recorded which). Sequenced material: whole blood. This CDR3 is CASSLLSSGANVLTF. The CDR3 nucleotides read TGTGCCAGCAGTCTCCTGAGCTCTGGGGCCAACGTCCTGACTTTC.